This entry features one T cell receptor beta chain sequence. The antigen remains undetermined. These data come from a study of identical twins. Study-level findings and limits: Compared with unrelated sharing, twin-shared out-of-frame alpha sequences had more low-probability sequences.

All donors were healthy, and all were Caucasian. Per germline, CDR1 ENHRY and CDR2 SYGVKD. This CDR3 spans 13 amino acids. V shed 2 bases and J shed 2 bases, with 6 bases lying between them. Template switching supplied a universal primer site; unique molecular identifiers were carried on the cDNA. From the 5' RACE reads, TCRdb called clonotypes with MiXCR, one entry per CDR3 protein. Among approximately 470,000 distinct CDR3 sequences listed, approximately 14% were seen once. These data also featured in a second study, about yellow fever vaccine responses in identical twins. That study adds: In identical twins, vaccine T cell responses appeared partly shared and partly individual.

The receptor was isolated from a woman aged 18 to 35 in good health. The chain couples TRBV10-3 to TRBJ1-2; D perhaps matches TRBD1 (5 bases). Sample: CD4+ T cells sorted from blood. CDR3 in DNA: TGTGCCATCAGTGAGGACAGAAACTATGGCTACACCTTC. This encodes CAISEDRNYGYTF.